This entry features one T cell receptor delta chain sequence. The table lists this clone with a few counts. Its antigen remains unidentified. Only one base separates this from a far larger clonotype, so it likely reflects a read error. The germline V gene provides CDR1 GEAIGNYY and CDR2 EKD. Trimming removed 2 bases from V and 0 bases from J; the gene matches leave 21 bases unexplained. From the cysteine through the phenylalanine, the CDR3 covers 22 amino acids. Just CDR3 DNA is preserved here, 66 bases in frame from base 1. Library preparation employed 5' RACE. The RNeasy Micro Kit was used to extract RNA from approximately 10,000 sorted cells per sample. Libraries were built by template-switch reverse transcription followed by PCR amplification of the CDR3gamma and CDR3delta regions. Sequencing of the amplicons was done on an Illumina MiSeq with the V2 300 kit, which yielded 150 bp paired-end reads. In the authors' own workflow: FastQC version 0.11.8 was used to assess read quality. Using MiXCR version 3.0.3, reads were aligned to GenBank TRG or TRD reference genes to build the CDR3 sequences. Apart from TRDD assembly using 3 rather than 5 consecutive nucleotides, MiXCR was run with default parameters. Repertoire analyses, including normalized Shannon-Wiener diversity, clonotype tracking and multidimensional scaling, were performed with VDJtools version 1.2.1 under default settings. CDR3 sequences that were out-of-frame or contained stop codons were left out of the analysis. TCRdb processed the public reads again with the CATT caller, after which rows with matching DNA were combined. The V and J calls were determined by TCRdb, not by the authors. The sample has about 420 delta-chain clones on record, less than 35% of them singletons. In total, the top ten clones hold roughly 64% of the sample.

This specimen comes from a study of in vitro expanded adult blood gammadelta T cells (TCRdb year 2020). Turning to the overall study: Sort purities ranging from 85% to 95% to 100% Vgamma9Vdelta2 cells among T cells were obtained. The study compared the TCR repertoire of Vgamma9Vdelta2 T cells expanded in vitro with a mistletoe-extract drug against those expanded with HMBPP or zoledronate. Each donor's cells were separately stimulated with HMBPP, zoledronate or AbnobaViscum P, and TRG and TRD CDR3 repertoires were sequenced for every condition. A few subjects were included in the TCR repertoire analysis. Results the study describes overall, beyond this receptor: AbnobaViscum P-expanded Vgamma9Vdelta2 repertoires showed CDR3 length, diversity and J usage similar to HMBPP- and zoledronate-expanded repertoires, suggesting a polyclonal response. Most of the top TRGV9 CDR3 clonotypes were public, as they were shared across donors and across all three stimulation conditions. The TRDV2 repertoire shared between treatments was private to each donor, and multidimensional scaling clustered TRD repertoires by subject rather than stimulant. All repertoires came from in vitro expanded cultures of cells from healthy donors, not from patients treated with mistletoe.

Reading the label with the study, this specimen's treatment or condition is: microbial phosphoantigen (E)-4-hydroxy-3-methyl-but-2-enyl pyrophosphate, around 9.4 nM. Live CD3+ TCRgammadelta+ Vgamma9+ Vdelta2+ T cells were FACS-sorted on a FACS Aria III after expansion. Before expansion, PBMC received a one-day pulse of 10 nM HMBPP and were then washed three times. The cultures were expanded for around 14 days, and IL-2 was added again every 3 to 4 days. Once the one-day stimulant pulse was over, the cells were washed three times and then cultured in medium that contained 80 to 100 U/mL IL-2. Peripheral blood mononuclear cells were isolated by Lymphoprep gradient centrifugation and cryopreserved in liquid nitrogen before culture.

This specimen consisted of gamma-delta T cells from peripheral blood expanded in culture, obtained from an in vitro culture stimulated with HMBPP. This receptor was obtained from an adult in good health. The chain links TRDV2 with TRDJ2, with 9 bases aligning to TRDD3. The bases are TGTGCCTGTGACAGCTTACTGGGGGAGACTCCCCATCAGACCGCTTTGACAGCACAACTCTTCTTT. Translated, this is CACDSLLGETPHQTALTAQLFF.